One and the same sample provided the 23 T cell receptor beta chains below, sequenced in a study of cytomegalovirus exposure and HLA in healthy donors. Vbeta (60) and Jbeta (13) primers were used in the PCR. This table comes from immunoSEQ multiplex PCR, and its TCRdb copy is limited to in-frame clones, with some not included. The repertoire holds some 150,000 clones, with 70% to 85% as singletons. Sequenced: PBMCs. These receptors originate from a man aged 40-49 years in good health and CMV-seronegative.

The chain employs TRBV5-4 and TRBJ2-1; no clear D. The CDR3 spans 16 residues. Germline CDR1 reads SGHNT; CDR2 reads YYREEE (reference sequence). V lost 0 bases and J 0 bases, leaving 10 bases between the germline ends. CDR3 nucleotide sequence: TGTGCCAGCAGCTTGGTTGCAGTTTCCTCCTACAATGAGCAGTTCTTC. Translation: CASSLVAVSSYNEQFF.

The chain uses TRBV11-3 and TRBJ2-3; D not certain. CDR3 length equals 14 residues. CDR1 and CDR2 from the germline V gene are SGHNT and YENEEA. Trimming stripped 2 bases from V and 0 bases from J, with 6 bases between. This CDR3 reads CASSLQQSTDTQYF. In DNA form, the CDR3 reads TGTGCCAGCAGCTTACAACAAAGCACAGATACGCAGTATTTT. Full variable domain (rest looked up from reference TRBV11-3 and TRBJ2-3): EAGVVQSPRYKIIEKKQPVAFWCNPISGHNTLYWYLQNLGQGPELLIRYENEEAVDDSQLPKDRFSAERLKGVDSTLKIQPAELGDSAVYLCASSLQQSTDTQYFGPGTRLTVL.

The V call is TRBV29-1, the J call TRBJ2-3; unclear D gene. V shed 0 bases and J shed 5 bases, with 6 bases lying between them. The CDR3 length is 12 residues. Germline V lookup: CDR1 SQVTM, CDR2 ANQGSEA. CDR3 nucleotide sequence: TGCAGCGTTGAAGAAAGTAGAGATACGCAGTATTTT. Its protein product is CSVEESRDTQYF.

The chain has TRBV4-1 and TRBJ2-1; TRBD1 matches 8 bases. Germline V gene sequence: CDR1 MGHRA, CDR2 YSYEKL. This CDR3 contains 14 residues. The junction had 4 bases not matched to a gene; V was cut back by 1 base and J by 8 bases. CDR3 loop: CASSQVDRGDEQFF. The CDR3 region has the DNA TGCGCCAGCAGCCAAGTCGACAGGGGCGATGAGCAGTTCTTC.

This chain joins TRBV2 and TRBJ1-6; D not resolved. The CDR3 is 12 amino acids. In germline, CDR1 is SNHLY, CDR2 FYNNEI. Trimming shortened V by 6 bases and J by 8 bases, and 8 bases separated the two germline ends. The CDR3 protein is CASRAADSPLHF. The CDR3 nucleotides read TGTGCCAGCAGAGCGGCTGATTCACCCCTCCACTTT.

CDR3 sequence (DNA): TGTGCCATCAGTGAGCCGAGTAGGAGGGGGGGTGGCTACACCTTC. It encodes CAISEPSRRGGGYTF. This chain joins TRBV10-3 and TRBJ1-2, with D perhaps matching TRBD1 (6 bases). The CDR3 has 15 amino acids. The ends were cut back, 2 bases at V and 7 bases at J, with 17 bases in the middle. Germline V gene sequence: CDR1 ENHRY, CDR2 SYGVKD.

The V gene is TRBV6-1, the J gene TRBJ2-1; 7 nucleotides agree with TRBD2. Germline V gene sequence: CDR1 MNHNS, CDR2 SASEGT. V shed 5 bases, J shed 8 bases, and the junction held 12 bases outside the gene matches. The CDR3 runs to 15 residues. The CDR3 region is CASSHRLASIDEQFF. CDR3 nucleotides: TGTGCCAGCAGTCACAGACTAGCAAGTATCGATGAGCAGTTCTTC.

The chain joins TRBV18 to TRBJ2-1, with 14 bases aligning to TRBD2. CDR1 and CDR2 from the germline V gene are KGHSH and LQKENI. V was pared by 2 bases and J by 7 bases, with 7 bases of the junction left unmatched. The CDR3 is made up of 17 amino acids. CDR3 in DNA: TGTGCCAGCTCACCATGGACTAGCGGGGGGATTGAAAATGAGCAGTTCTTC. Its protein is CASSPWTSGGIENEQFF.

V and J are TRBV19 and TRBJ1-2; D is unclear. V was trimmed by 3 bases and J by 4 bases, leaving 9 bases between them. This CDR3 has 13 residues. CDR1 is LNHDA and CDR2 is SQIVND in the germline V gene (reference sequence). Written as DNA, the CDR3 is TGTGCCAGTAGTATCCAGGCCCGCTATGGCTACACCTTC. Amino acids: CASSIQARYGYTF. Based on the CDR3 plus reference TRBV19 and TRBJ1-2, the full variable domain is DGGITQSPKYLFRKEGQNVTLSCEQNLNHDAMYWYRQDPGQGLRLIYYSQIVNDFQKGDIAEGYSVSREKKESFPLTVTSAQKNPTAFYLCASSIQARYGYTFGSGTRLTVV.

Of note for this clone: At one boundary the junction diverges from the germline segment, which might be a read error. The chain carries TRBV27 and TRBJ2-1; TRBD1 matches at 9 bases. Germline-derived CDR1 and CDR2 are MNHEY and SMNVEV (reference sequence). The CDR3 consists of 12 residues. CDR3 DNA: TGTGCCAGCAGTTTAGGGGGGACAGGGTGGCTCTTC. It codes for CASSLGGTGWLF.

This clone was seen just once. V gene TRBV27 combines with J gene TRBJ2-1; 7 bases fit TRBD1. The CDR3 loop spans 15 amino acids. The J segment lost 6 bases and the V segment lost 5 bases, leaving 10 bases of the junction unmatched. Per the germline V gene, CDR1 is MNHEY and CDR2 is SMNVEV (reference sequence). The CDR3 sequence: CASSPMDRFFNEQFF. The CDR3 nucleotides are TGTGCCAGCAGTCCCATGGACAGGTTTTTCAATGAGCAGTTCTTC.

This clone was counted only a few times. The chain joins TRBV19 to TRBJ2-7; D is unclear. This CDR3 is 15 amino acids long. V lost 5 bases and J lost 3, with 17 bases in between. Per germline, CDR1 LNHDA and CDR2 SQIVND (reference sequence). The CDR3 here is CASSPALGYYYEQYF. The CDR3 coding sequence is TGTGCCAGTAGTCCCGCCCTAGGATACTACTACGAGCAGTACTTC.

The gene calls are TRBV28 and TRBJ2-7, with D possibly matching TRBD2 (6 bases). From germline, CDR1 is MDHEN and CDR2 SYDVKM. The CDR3 totals 15 residues. Trimming removed 2 bases at V and 3 bases at J, with 14 bases between. The CDR3 DNA reads TGTGCCAGCAGTTTAGCGCGGGGAGTAGTCTACGAGCAGTACTTC. It translates to CASSLARGVVYEQYF.

This chain links TRBV10-3 with TRBJ2-2; tentatively, D is TRBD1 (8 bases). The V end was cut by 2 bases, the J end by 5 bases, with 15 bases between. Germline assignment: CDR1 ENHRY and CDR2 SYGVKD. This CDR3 spans 16 amino acids. The CDR3 DNA reads as TGTGCCATCAGTGAGGCGGACAGGGAGGGTACCGGGGAGCTGTTTTTT. Encoded protein: CAISEADREGTGELFF.

This sequence joins TRBV9 and TRBJ2-3; 8 nucleotides line up with TRBD2. The CDR3 loop spans 13 amino acids. Germline V CDR1 and CDR2: SGDLS, YYNGEE. V dropped 5 bases and J dropped 1; count of bases not matched to a gene: 0. The CDR3 DNA follows: TGTGCCAGCAGTAGCGGGGGCACAGATACGCAGTATTTT. This sequence encodes CASSSGGTDTQYF.

This rearrangement joins TRBV6-1 to TRBJ1-5; TRBD1 matches 7 bases. Trimming at V came to 7 bases and at J to 7 bases, leaving 10 bases not matched to a gene. The length of the CDR3 is 14 residues. Germline V gene sequence: CDR1 MNHNS, CDR2 SASEGT. This CDR3 reads CASNRGQVAQPQHF. The CDR3 DNA reads as TGTGCCAGCAACCGTGGACAGGTTGCACAGCCCCAGCATTTT.

CDR3 DNA sequence: TGTGCCAGCGGGATCCGGGGGACCGGGGAGCTGTTTTTT. This translates into CASGIRGTGELFF. The chain joins TRBV27 to TRBJ2-2; D might be TRBD2 (6 bases). V lost 8 bases and J lost 5, with 12 bases in between. Germline loops: CDR1 MNHEY, CDR2 SMNVEV (reference sequence). This CDR3 is 13 amino acids long.

The chain has TRBV19 and TRBJ1-2; 8 bases are a match to TRBD1. CDR1 and CDR2 from the germline V gene are LNHDA and SQIVND (reference sequence). J gave up 8 bases and V 8 bases, and 16 bases lay outside the gene matches. The CDR3 sequence is 15 residues long. As DNA, the CDR3 is TGTGCCAGTTGTTCCTCGGACAGGGAGTGGCAAGGCTACACCTTC. The encoded protein is CASCSSDREWQGYTF.

This chain joins TRBV6-6 and TRBJ2-3; tentative D call: TRBD2 (6 bases). This CDR3 spans 15 amino acids. Germline V lookup: CDR1 MNHNY, CDR2 SVGAGI (reference sequence). Trimming cost V 5 bases and J 0 bases, with 12 bases left between them. CDR3 nucleotides: TGTGCCAGCAGTAACCTAGGGACTAGCACAGATACGCAGTATTTT. Its translation is CASSNLGTSTDTQYF.

The V gene is TRBV30, the J gene TRBJ1-2; tentative D call: TRBD1 (5 bases). Per germline, CDR1 GTSNPN and CDR2 SVGIG (reference sequence). The CDR3 totals 13 residues. V lost 4 bases, J lost 4 bases, and 13 bases lay in between. In nucleotides, the CDR3 is TGTGCCTGGAAACAGGTCTTAATCTATGGCTACACCTTC. Translation: CAWKQVLIYGYTF.

The chain links TRBV13 to TRBJ2-3, with D possibly TRBD2 on 7 matching bases. Germline V gene lookup returns CDR1 PRHDT and CDR2 FYEKMQ (reference sequence). The CDR3 runs to 18 residues. V shed 2 bases and J shed 5 bases, with 23 bases lying between them. The CDR3 protein is CASSLRSDLGGRRDTQYF. CDR3 DNA sequence: TGTGCCAGCAGCTTAAGATCGGATTTGGGGGGGCGAAGAGATACGCAGTATTTT.

This rearrangement joins TRBV6-6 to TRBJ1-2; the match to TRBD1 covers 7 bases. The CDR3 spans 13 residues. The trim removed 2 bases at V and 10 bases at J, leaving 7 bases unmatched. CDR1 and CDR2 (germline): MNHNY, SVGAGI (reference sequence). CDR3 loop: CASSYTRTGAYTF. The CDR3 region has the DNA TGTGCCAGCAGTTACACGAGGACAGGCGCCTACACCTTC.

The chain is built from TRBV19 and TRBJ1-3, with D perhaps TRBD1 (6 bases). Per the germline V gene, CDR1 is LNHDA and CDR2 is SQIVND (reference sequence). V was shortened by 1 base and J by 8 bases, with 21 bases between the two germline ends. This CDR3 has 17 residues. The CDR3 nucleotides are TGTGCCAGTAGTATAGCCGGTTCCGGCCACCCAGGGGACACCATATATTTT. Amino acids: CASSIAGSGHPGDTIYF.